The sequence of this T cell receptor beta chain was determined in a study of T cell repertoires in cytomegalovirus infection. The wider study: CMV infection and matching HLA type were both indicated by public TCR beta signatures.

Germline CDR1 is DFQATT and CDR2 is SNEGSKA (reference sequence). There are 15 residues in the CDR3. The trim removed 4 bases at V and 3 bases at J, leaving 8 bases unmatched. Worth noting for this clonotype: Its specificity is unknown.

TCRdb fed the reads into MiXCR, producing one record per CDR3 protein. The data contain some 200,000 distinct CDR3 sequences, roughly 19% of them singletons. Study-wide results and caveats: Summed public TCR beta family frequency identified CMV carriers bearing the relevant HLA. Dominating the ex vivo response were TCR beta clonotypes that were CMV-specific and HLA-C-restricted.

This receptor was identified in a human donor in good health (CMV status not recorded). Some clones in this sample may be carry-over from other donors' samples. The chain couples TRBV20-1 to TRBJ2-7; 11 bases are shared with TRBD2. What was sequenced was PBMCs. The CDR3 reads CSAKPTSGRFYEQYF. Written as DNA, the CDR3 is TGCAGTGCTAAGCCCACTAGCGGGAGATTCTACGAGCAGTACTTC.